This T cell receptor (beta chain) was recovered during a study of T cell responses to AZD1222 COVID-19 vaccine. General study points: Spike-wide vaccine-associated CD4 TCRs dominated at 160-218 and 743-854. The donor group comprised mostly white British people and more females; the analysis possibly underestimated clonal diversity.

Details on this clone: Its antigen is still unknown.

Germline trimming cut 3 bases from V and 0 bases from J; bases unmatched to any gene: 16. The CDR3 consists of 20 residues. Germline-derived CDR1 and CDR2 are KGHDR and SFDVKD. The repertoire was sequenced with immunoSEQ multiplex PCR; TCRdb's copy has only in-frame clones and lacks some. Of around 80,000 clones listed, approximately 90% are singletons. The clonotype originates from an adult in good health. J is TRBJ2-3 and V is TRBV24-1; the match to TRBD2 covers 8 bases. This specimen was peripheral blood, taken on day 0 of AZD1222 vaccination. CDR3 coding DNA: TGTGCCACCAGTGATCCTGTGGGGAAACTTAGCGGGGAAAGCACAGATACGCAGTATTTT. Its protein product is CATSDPVGKLSGESTDTQYF.